The clone carrying this T cell receptor (beta chain) was detected many times. The antigen is undetermined. The data originate from a study of T cells in Graves' hyperthyroidism and ophthalmopathy. PBMCs were obtained from under 13 ml fresh peripheral blood. Study results and caveats: Ophthalmopathy got predicted by the model a median 6.5 months before its onset. Expanded thyroid clonotypes (above 0.001) were mostly also found in blood.

RNA transcripts were the template for amplifying TCR beta CDR3 regions. The TCR CDR3 first-round RT-PCR relied on the HTBI primer set. Via MiXCR, TCRdb re-called the multiplex PCR reads, giving one row per CDR3 protein. The table records around 440,000 distinct CDR3 sequences, 15% to 19% of them present only once. Germline V gene data show CDR1 as SEHNR and CDR2 as FQNEAQ (reference sequence). The CDR3 extends over 18 amino acids. The V end lost 4 bases, the J end lost 0 bases, and 21 bases lay between the germline ends. Material for sequencing was blood. The gene calls are TRBV7-9 and TRBJ1-1; a weak D match, TRBD1 (6 bases). This clonotype originated in a woman aged 18-30 years with Graves' hyperthyroidism. CDR3 nucleotides: TGTGCCAGCAGCTCCTCCAGGGACATTTGGGCCTTGAACACTGAAGCTTTCTTT. Translating gives CASSSSRDIWALNTEAFF.